This T cell receptor (beta chain) was profiled in a study of T cell responses to AZD1222 COVID-19 vaccine. Study findings and constraints: Elevations in Spike-specific TCR breadth and depth followed administration of two AZD1222 doses. The reported proportion of spike-specific TCRs targeting unmutated variant regions was nearly half. Baseline seropositives among AZD1222 recipients totaled only five to seven.

As concerns this clone: The target antigen is unknown. Other DNA sequences in the sample encode the same CDR3.

The table came from immunoSEQ multiplex PCR; TCRdb's copy has only in-frame clones and leaves some out. Among approximately 100,000 clones listed, more than 85% were seen once. Germline V gene sequence: CDR1 SGHNT, CDR2 YYREEE (reference sequence). V was cut by 1 base and J by 0 bases, with 7 bases left in between. This CDR3 contains 15 residues. The material was peripheral blood, obtained on day 0 of AZD1222 vaccination. This TCR was recovered from an adult in good health. V usage is TRBV5-4 and J usage is TRBJ2-2, with no clear D. The CDR3, as DNA: TGTGCCAGCAGCTTGCAAGGGACGAACACCGGGGAGCTGTTTTTT. Residues: CASSLQGTNTGELFF.